The present T cell receptor (beta chain) was sequenced within a study of regulatory T cells in long-lasting Graves disease. Study-level background: Those with persistent Graves' disease had received antithyroid drugs for over 5 years with positive TSH receptor antibodies.

The sample's time point: persistent/refractory GD, antithyroid drugs over 5 years with positive TRAb. Extracted RNA from PBMCs served as the source of the TCR library. Criteria from the American Thyroid Association guidelines were applied to diagnose Graves' disease. iRepertoire HTBI primers and Arm-PCR of CDR3 regions built TCR beta libraries. TCRdb called the multiplex PCR reads again in MiXCR, with one record for every CDR3 protein. The table includes hundreds of thousands of distinct CDR3 sequences, about a fifth detected once. This TCR derives from a female donor with Graves disease. The source was peripheral blood mononuclear cells (PBMCs), collected when the disease was refractory, from a patient treated with antithyroid drugs.

This CDR3 is CASSLTGVTTEAFF. The CDR3 bases are TGTGCCAGCAGTTTAACAGGGGTGACCACTGAAGCTTTCTTT. The chain carries TRBV28 and TRBJ1-1; TRBD1 agrees at 7 bases. V shed 2 bases, J shed 4 bases, and the junction held 4 bases outside the gene matches. Germline V gene lookup returns CDR1 MDHEN and CDR2 SYDVKM. The CDR3 is 14 residues long.